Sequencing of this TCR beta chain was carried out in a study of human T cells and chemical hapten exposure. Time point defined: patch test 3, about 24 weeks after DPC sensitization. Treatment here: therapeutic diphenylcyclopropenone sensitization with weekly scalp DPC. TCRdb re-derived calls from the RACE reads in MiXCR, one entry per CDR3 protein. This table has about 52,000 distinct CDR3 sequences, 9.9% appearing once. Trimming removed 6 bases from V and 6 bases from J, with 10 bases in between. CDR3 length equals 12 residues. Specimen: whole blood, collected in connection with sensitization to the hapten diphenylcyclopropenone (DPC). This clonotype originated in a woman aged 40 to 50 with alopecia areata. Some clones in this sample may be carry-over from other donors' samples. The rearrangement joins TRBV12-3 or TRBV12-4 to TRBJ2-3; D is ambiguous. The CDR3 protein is CASRGARDTQYF. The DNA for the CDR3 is TGTGCCAGCAGGGGTGCTCGGGATACGCAGTATTTT.